This paragraph covers one T cell receptor (beta chain) sequence. Its antigen is currently unknown. This record belongs to a study of early T cells in non-severe SARS-CoV-2 infection. Study overall: Sequencing input comprised bulk RNA from unsorted whole blood; chain pairing was not available.

Researchers attached unique molecular identifiers to individual cDNA molecules. Each CDR3 protein is one row after TCRdb ran MiXCR on the 5' RACE reads. The sample shows about 70,000 distinct CDR3 sequences, around 4.2% of them seen only once. Trimming left V 3 bases short and J 7 bases short, with 15 bases between. Germline values: CDR1 KGHSH, CDR2 LQKENI. The CDR3 length is 14 residues. Study-level points and caveats: Comparison of clonotypes with VDJdb favored anti-spike CD8 responses while missing private and CD4 specificities.

The gene calls are TRBV18 and TRBJ1-2; TRBD1 is a possible D gene (5 bases). The starting material was whole blood, obtained at baseline. This clonotype originated in an adult who was a healthcare worker with PCR-confirmed SARS-CoV-2 infection or an uninfected control (not recorded which). The donor label of this sample is uncertain. The CDR3 sequence is CASSPSGGNVGYTF. The CDR3 DNA is TGTGCCAGCTCACCTTCCGGGGGGAATGTTGGCTACACCTTC.